This entry lists 17 T cell receptor beta chains sequenced from one sample in a study of technical replicates of blood from a handful of donors. The repertoire was sequenced with immunoSEQ multiplex PCR; TCRdb's copy has only in-frame clones and lacks some. The table lists 100,000 or so clones, 96% of them singletons. Specimen: T cells isolated from PBMCs. The receptors derive from a human donor in good health.

The chain carries TRBV29-1 and TRBJ1-1, with TRBD1 as a possible D gene (5 bases). The germline V and J ends were trimmed by 6 bases and 0 bases, with 14 bases remaining between them. The CDR3 is 14 amino acids. Germline V lookup: CDR1 SQVTM, CDR2 ANQGSEA. The CDR3 DNA follows: TGCAGCGTCTCACGGGACTTTATGAACACTGAAGCTTTCTTT. This sequence encodes CSVSRDFMNTEAFF.

The chain uses TRBV4-2 and TRBJ2-1; D remains ambiguous. CDR1 LGHNA and CDR2 YNFKEQ come from the germline V gene. V was pared by 4 bases and J by 6 bases, with 13 bases between. This CDR3 contains 14 residues. CDR3 amino acids: CASSRESLGNEQFF. CDR3 sequence (DNA): TGTGCCAGCAGCCGCGAGTCGCTCGGCAATGAGCAGTTCTTC.

V and J are TRBV28 and TRBJ1-1; TRBD1 is a possible D gene (5 bases). The CDR3 extends over 15 amino acids. V gave up 5 bases and J gave up 3 bases, with 16 bases separating them. Germline loops: CDR1 MDHEN, CDR2 SYDVKM. CDR3 nucleotides: TGTGCCAGCAGTCAGGACACCGGGCATGACACTGAAGCTTTCTTT. Amino acids: CASSQDTGHDTEAFF.

CDR3 nucleotides: TGTGCCAGCAGTTCAAACTACGAGCAGTACTTC. This gives the protein CASSSNYEQYF. The chain uses TRBV5-4 and TRBJ2-7; D is uncertain. The V and J ends lost 5 bases and 3 bases respectively, with 6 bases between them. From germline, CDR1 is SGHNT and CDR2 YYREEE (reference sequence). The CDR3 runs 11 residues.

The CDR3 here is CASSERTGPGELFF. CDR3 DNA sequence: TGTGCCAGCAGCGAACGGACTGGACCCGGGGAGCTGTTTTTT. This chain connects TRBV9 to TRBJ2-2; a possible D gene is TRBD2 (5 bases). The CDR3 is made up of 14 amino acids. The V end lost 3 bases, the J end lost 6 bases, and 12 bases lay between the germline ends. Germline CDR1 is SGDLS and CDR2 is YYNGEE.

The chain joins TRBV10-3 to TRBJ1-1, with D unclear. CDR1 is ENHRY and CDR2 is SYGVKD in the germline V gene. This CDR3 is 13 amino acids long. The V end lost 7 bases, the J end lost 0 bases, and 9 bases lay between the germline ends. CDR3 sequence (DNA): TGTGCCATCACCGTACAAATGAACACTGAAGCTTTCTTT. Its protein is CAITVQMNTEAFF.

V usage is TRBV30 and J usage is TRBJ1-2; D is possibly TRBD1 (5 bases). The germline gives CDR1 GTSNPN, CDR2 SVGIG (reference sequence). V gave up 8 bases and J gave up 4 bases, with 14 bases separating them. The CDR3 totals 12 residues. CDR3 DNA: TGTGCCAAAGGGGAGGGAAGCTATGGCTACACCTTC. Amino acid sequence: CAKGEGSYGYTF.

The chain links TRBV28 to TRBJ1-2, with 8 bases matching TRBD1. V gave up 6 bases and J gave up 4 bases; unmatched junction bases: 7. CDR1 is MDHEN and CDR2 is SYDVKM in the germline V gene. This CDR3 has 14 residues. CDR3 protein: CASSFTGGFYGYTF. CDR3 nucleotide sequence: TGTGCCAGCAGCTTCACAGGGGGGTTCTATGGCTACACCTTC.

The chain joins TRBV7-6 to TRBJ2-1; perhaps TRBD2 as D (5 bases). Germline CDR1 and CDR2: SGHVS and FNYEAQ. This CDR3 is 12 amino acids long. Trimming left V 0 bases short and J 8 bases short, with 5 bases between. In DNA, the CDR3 is TGTGCCAGCAGCTTAGCGCGGGATGAGCAGTTCTTC. Translating gives CASSLARDEQFF.

The rearrangement joins TRBV6-6 to TRBJ1-4; 9 bases fit TRBD1. J lost 6 bases, V lost 4 bases, and 6 bases had no gene match. Germline-derived CDR1 and CDR2 are MNHNY and SVGAGI (reference sequence). The CDR3 spans 15 residues. CDR3: CASSLRTGAYEKLFF. In DNA, the CDR3 is TGTGCCAGCAGTTTAAGGACAGGGGCTTATGAAAAACTGTTTTTT.

CDR3 residues: CARGGSGAETQYF. The DNA for the CDR3 is TGTGCCAGGGGAGGGTCAGGGGCAGAGACCCAGTACTTC. V usage is TRBV2 and J usage is TRBJ2-5; possibly TRBD2 for D (7 bases). CDR3 length: 13 residues. Per germline, CDR1 SNHLY and CDR2 FYNNEI. With 9 bases removed from V and 4 bases from J, the gap between germline ends came to 15 bases. Supplemented by reference TRBV2 and TRBJ2-5, the full variable domain reads EPEVTQTPSHQVTQMGQEVILRCVPISNHLYFYWYRQILGQKVEFLVSFYNNEISEKSEIFDDQFSVERPDGSNFTLKIRSTKLEDSAMYFCARGGSGAETQYFGPGTRLLVL.

CDR3 DNA sequence: TGTGCCAGCAGCTTGGAAGTTTCGGATGAGCAGTTCTTC. It yields the protein CASSLEVSDEQFF. J is TRBJ2-1 and V is TRBV5-5; no reliable D call. The CDR3 length is 13 residues. Germline V lookup: CDR1 SGHKS, CDR2 YYEKEE (reference sequence). V was clipped by 0 bases and J by 8 bases, with 9 bases between them.

V gene TRBV19 combines with J gene TRBJ2-7, with D possibly matching TRBD2 (6 bases). Trimming took off 3 bases at V and 6 bases at J, with 15 bases between the two ends. This CDR3 comprises 14 residues. From germline, CDR1 is LNHDA and CDR2 SQIVND (reference sequence). The CDR3 region has the DNA TGTGCCAGTAGTATTCAGGTCGAGGGAGGCGAGCAGTACTTC. Its protein product is CASSIQVEGGEQYF.

The CDR3: CAWKQGAGRASPLHF. Here the CDR3 DNA reads TGTGCCTGGAAACAGGGCGCCGGACGAGCTTCACCCCTCCACTTT. This chain connects TRBV30 to TRBJ1-6, with TRBD1 as a possible D gene (6 bases). The CDR3 totals 15 residues. V was pared by 4 bases and J by 9 bases, with 19 bases between. Germline CDR1 and CDR2: GTSNPN and SVGIG (reference sequence).

V and J are TRBV6-5 and TRBJ2-7; perhaps TRBD1 as D (5 bases). CDR3 size: 15 residues. CDR1 MNHEY and CDR2 SVGAGI come from the germline V gene. The germline V and J ends were trimmed by 6 bases and 4 bases, with 19 bases remaining between them. The chain's CDR3 is CASSYAGSIYYEQYF. CDR3 nucleotides: TGTGCCAGCAGCTACGCAGGGTCTATCTATTACGAGCAGTACTTC.

This chain joins TRBV6-4 and TRBJ1-1; D might be TRBD1 (6 bases). CDR3 length: 13 residues. CDR1 MRHNA and CDR2 SNTAGT come from the germline V gene. V lost 3 bases and J lost 6, with 11 bases in between. DNA of the CDR3: TGTGCCAGCAGTGATGACAGGTCGTCTGAAGCTTTCTTT. It translates to CASSDDRSSEAFF.

The gene calls are TRBV19 and TRBJ2-3; 8 nucleotides align to TRBD2. Germline V gives CDR1 LNHDA, CDR2 SQIVND (reference sequence). CDR3 length: 15 residues. Trimming cost V 11 bases and J 4 bases; bases outside gene matches: 14. CDR3 amino acids: CALGPGGAVPDTQYF. DNA for the CDR3: TGTGCCCTAGGACCCGGGGGGGCAGTCCCAGATACGCAGTATTTT. Full variable domain (remainder filled in from reference TRBV19 and TRBJ2-3): DGGITQSPKYLFRKEGQNVTLSCEQNLNHDAMYWYRQDPGQGLRLIYYSQIVNDFQKGDIAEGYSVSREKKESFPLTVTSAQKNPTAFYLCALGPGGAVPDTQYFGPGTRLTVL.